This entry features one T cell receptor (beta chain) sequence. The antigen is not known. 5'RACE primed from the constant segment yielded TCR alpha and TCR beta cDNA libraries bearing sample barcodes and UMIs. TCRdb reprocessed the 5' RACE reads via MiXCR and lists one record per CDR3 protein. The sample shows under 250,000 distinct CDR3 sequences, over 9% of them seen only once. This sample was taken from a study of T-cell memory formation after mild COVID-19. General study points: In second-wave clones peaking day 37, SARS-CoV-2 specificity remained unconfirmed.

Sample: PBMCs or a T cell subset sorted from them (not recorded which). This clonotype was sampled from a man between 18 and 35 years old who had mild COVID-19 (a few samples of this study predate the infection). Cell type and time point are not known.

CDR3 amino acids: CASSIPGVGETQYF. CDR3 in DNA: TGTGCCAGCAGTATTCCCGGGGTAGGGGAGACCCAGTACTTC. V is TRBV6-5 and J is TRBJ2-5; TRBD2 might be the D (5 bases). Germline V gene sequence: CDR1 MNHEY, CDR2 SVGAGI. CDR3 length: 14 amino acids. V shed 5 bases and J shed 5 bases, with 15 bases lying between them.